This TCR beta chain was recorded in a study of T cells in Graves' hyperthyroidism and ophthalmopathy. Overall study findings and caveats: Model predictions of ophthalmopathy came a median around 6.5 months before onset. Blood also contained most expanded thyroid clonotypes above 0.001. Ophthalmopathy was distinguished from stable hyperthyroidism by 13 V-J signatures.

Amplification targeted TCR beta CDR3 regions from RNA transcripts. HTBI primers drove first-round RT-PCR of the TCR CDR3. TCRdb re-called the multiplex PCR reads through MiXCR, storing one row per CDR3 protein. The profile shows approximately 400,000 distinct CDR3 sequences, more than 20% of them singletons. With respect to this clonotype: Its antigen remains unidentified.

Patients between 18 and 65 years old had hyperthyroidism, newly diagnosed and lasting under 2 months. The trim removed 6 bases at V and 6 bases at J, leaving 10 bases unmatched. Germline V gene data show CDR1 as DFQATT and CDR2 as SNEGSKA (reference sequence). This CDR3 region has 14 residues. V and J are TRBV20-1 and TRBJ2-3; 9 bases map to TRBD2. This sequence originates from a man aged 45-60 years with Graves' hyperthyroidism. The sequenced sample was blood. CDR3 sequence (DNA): TGCAGTGCCCTCGTCAGCGGGAGGTGGGATACGCAGTATTTT. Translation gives CSALVSGRWDTQYF.